Listed below are T cell receptor beta chains from one sample, sequenced in a study of blood T cell repertoires in COVID-19. TCRdb keeps only in-frame clones here, not all; method: immunoSEQ multiplex PCR. This sample yields about 140,000 clones, of which approximately 80% are seen a single time; 4.5% belongs to the top ten. The material sequenced was peripheral blood. The receptors derive from a woman of 80 years or more with active or convalescent COVID-19. Each CDR3 is given with its conserved first and last residue. Fields, in order: clone size, J gene, V gene, D gene, CDR3 protein, CDR3 DNA. D genes are given only for firm matches. Only some rows state a clone size, as once, few, many or a class for expanded clones.

.	TRBJ2-5	TRBV24-1	TRBD1	CATSDRYRGLGETQYF	TGTGCCACCAGTGACCGCTACAGGGGGCTTGGAGAGACCCAGTACTTC
once	TRBJ1-2	TRBV7-8	TRBD1	CASSVAGQGRGGYTF	TGTGCCAGCAGTGTCGCCGGACAGGGTCGCGGTGGCTACACCTTC
.	TRBJ1-5	TRBV19	.	CASSAREAQPQHF	TGTGCCAGTAGCGCCCGGGAAGCGCAGCCCCAGCATTTT
.	TRBJ1-6	TRBV27	TRBD1	CASSLGGYSPLHF	TGTGCCAGCAGTCTAGGGGGCTACTCACCCCTCCACTTT
.	TRBJ2-2	TRBV10-3	.	CATKRGGASNTGELFF	TGTGCCACCAAAAGGGGGGGGGCCTCGAACACCGGGGAGCTGTTTTTT
once	TRBJ1-1	TRBV9	.	CASSVSTHSSEAFF	TGTGCCAGCAGCGTATCGACACATTCCTCTGAAGCTTTCTTT
.	TRBJ2-3	TRBV5-4	TRBD2	CASSSIAGGRTDTQYF	TGTGCCAGCAGCTCCATAGCGGGGGGGCGAACAGATACGCAGTATTTT
.	TRBJ1-3	TRBV13	.	CASSPPPGAGNTIYF	TGTGCCAGCAGCCCTCCCCCGGGGGCTGGAAACACCATATATTTT
.	TRBJ1-1	TRBV6-5	.	CASSRTENTEAFF	TGTGCCAGCAGCAGGACAGAGAACACTGAAGCTTTCTTT
.	TRBJ1-2	TRBV6-5	TRBD1	CASRRDSLGYTF	TGTGCCAGCAGGAGGGACAGTCTGGGCTACACCTTC
.	TRBJ2-1	TRBV7-9	.	CASSDTGSEQFF	TGTGCCAGCAGCGATACAGGGAGTGAGCAGTTCTTC
.	TRBJ1-5	TRBV5-1	TRBD1	CASSRTGGSNQPQHF	TGCGCCAGCAGCCGAACAGGGGGCAGCAATCAGCCCCAGCATTTT
.	TRBJ2-3	TRBV28	TRBD2	CASRSSGGRTDTQYF	TGTGCCAGCAGATCTAGCGGGGGGCGCACAGATACGCAGTATTTT
.	TRBJ2-6	TRBV27	.	CASSFLGPKSSGANVLTF	TGTGCCAGCAGTTTTCTGGGGCCCAAAAGCTCTGGGGCCAACGTCCTGACTTTC
.	TRBJ2-6	TRBV5-6	.	CASSLYTVQAGANVLTF	TGTGCCAGCAGCTTGTATACGGTGCAGGCCGGGGCCAACGTCCTGACTTTC
.	TRBJ2-2	TRBV7-9	.	CASSLTGMGNTGELFF	TGTGCCAGCAGCTTAACAGGGATGGGGAACACCGGGGAGCTGTTTTTT
.	TRBJ2-1	TRBV5-1	.	CASSRNPTQHNEQFF	TGCGCCAGCAGCCGCAACCCCACACAGCACAATGAGCAGTTCTTC
.	TRBJ1-2	TRBV3-1/TRBV3-2	TRBD1	CASSQEGTGAFGYTF	TGTGCCAGCAGCCAAGAGGGAACAGGGGCCTTTGGCTACACCTTC
.	TRBJ2-7	TRBV10-3	.	CAISGRDKDYEQYF	TGTGCCATCAGTGGTCGGGACAAAGACTACGAGCAGTACTTC
once	TRBJ2-2	TRBV19	.	CASSIGQGGTGELFF	TGTGCCAGTAGTATCGGGCAGGGTGGGACCGGGGAGCTGTTTTTT
once	TRBJ2-7	TRBV7-9	TRBD1	CASSFSSMTGHSYEQYF	TGTGCCAGCAGCTTTAGTAGTATGACAGGGCACTCCTACGAGCAGTACTTC
.	TRBJ2-2	TRBV5-4	.	CASSLQGDTGELFF	TGTGCCAGCAGCTTGCAAGGAGACACCGGGGAGCTGTTTTTT
.	TRBJ1-3	TRBV5-6	TRBD1	CASSDYRDRAGNTIYF	TGTGCCAGCAGCGACTACCGGGACAGGGCTGGAAACACCATATATTTT
few	TRBJ1-5	TRBV27	.	CASSPTQGSGPQHF	TGTGCCAGCAGTCCAACACAGGGCTCGGGGCCCCAGCATTTT
.	TRBJ1-2	TRBV9	TRBD1	CASSVRGRGGYTF	TGTGCCAGCAGCGTCAGGGGGCGCGGGGGCTACACCTTC
.	TRBJ2-3	TRBV7-2	.	CASSLGQIDTQYF	TGTGCCAGCAGCTTAGGGCAGATCGATACGCAGTATTTT
.	TRBJ1-1	TRBV7-2	.	CASKNAGAENTEAFF	TGTGCCAGCAAGAATGCAGGGGCGGAGAACACTGAAGCTTTCTTT
.	TRBJ2-2	TRBV30	.	CAWRADSYTGELFF	TGTGCCTGGAGAGCCGACAGTTACACCGGGGAGCTGTTTTTT
once	TRBJ1-6	TRBV5-1	TRBD1	CASSLPRTGDRVLPSLHF	TGCGCCAGCAGCTTGCCCCGGACAGGGGACAGAGTCCTTCCGTCCCTCCACTTT
.	TRBJ2-5	TRBV3-1/TRBV3-2	.	CASSQAGLRETQYF	TGTGCCAGCAGCCAGGCCGGACTTAGGGAGACCCAGTACTTC
few	TRBJ2-5	TRBV6-2/TRBV6-3	TRBD1	CASSRPGTGQETQYF	TGTGCCAGCAGTCGTCCCGGGACAGGCCAAGAGACCCAGTACTTC
.	TRBJ1-2	TRBV6-1	TRBD1	CASSEGQGQRGYTF	TGTGCCAGCAGTGAAGGACAGGGGCAGAGAGGCTACACCTTC